This TCR beta chain was sequenced for a study of cytotoxic CD8 clonotypes in ibrutinib-treated CLL. The CDR3 has 16 residues. Trimming shortened V by 4 bases and J by 0 bases, and 12 bases separated the two germline ends. CDR1 is ENHRY, CDR2 SYGVKD, per germline. The method was immunoSEQ multiplex PCR; TCRdb's version includes in-frame clones alone and lacks a portion of them. The data hold 200,000 or so clones, with roughly 77% observed a single time. This sequence originates from a human donor with chronic lymphocytic leukemia. This rearrangement joins TRBV10-3 to TRBJ1-4; no definite D call. The specimen was PBMCs, collected after 12 months of ibrutinib treatment. The CDR3 DNA reads TGTGCCATCAGTGCCGATAACCTTGCAACTAATGAAAAACTGTTTTTT. Protein sequence: CAISADNLATNEKLFF.